This T cell receptor beta chain was recorded in a study of T cell repertoires in cytomegalovirus infection. As for the study in general: The authors relied on CMV epitopes, both recently identified HLA-C-restricted and well-studied HLA-B-restricted.

TCRdb used MiXCR to reprocess the reads, holding one entry per CDR3 protein. Among hundreds of thousands of distinct CDR3 sequences, 33% were seen once, and the ten largest hold 15% to 20%. Study-wide results and caveats: Ex vivo, HLA-C-restricted CMV-specific TCR beta clonotypes prevailed over the rest of the response.

The CDR3 consists of 16 residues. CDR1 and CDR2 (germline): LGHNT, FRNRAP. The V segment lost 1 base and the J segment 7 bases; nucleotides outside the gene matches: 12. Worth noting for this clonotype: Antigen unknown.

The sequence came from a human donor in good health (CMV status not recorded). Some clones in this sample may be carry-over from other donors' samples. Sequences were derived from cultured PBMCs, sampled from culture after CMV antigen stimulation. V gene TRBV12-5 combines with J gene TRBJ2-7; TRBD1 aligns across 8 bases. The chain's CDR3 is CASGLAIGDRSGEQYF. The CDR3 DNA reads TGTGCTAGTGGTTTGGCGATTGGGGACAGGTCTGGAGAGCAGTACTTC.